This record looks at one TCR beta chain sequence and its context. Its antigen remains unknown. Noted treatment: oral pan-JAK inhibitor, 5-10 mg twice daily. Sorting from PBMCs produced CD4+ and CD8+ T cells. The sequencing template was cDNA reverse transcribed from extracted RNA. Profiled with immunoSEQ multiplex PCR; TCRdb holds only in-frame clones, not every one. The sample yields 150,000 to 250,000 clones, around 56% seen once. Germline V CDR1 and CDR2: SGHTA, FQGNSA. Trimming stripped 5 bases from V and 8 bases from J, with 12 bases between. This CDR3 contains 12 residues. This sample is drawn from a study of CD8+ T cells in alopecia areata. Looking at the study overall: Patients in the study were on tofacitinib for 6 to 18 months, then off it for 6 months. Findings and caveats of the study: Compared with normal scalp, lesional scalp had higher clonality and more expanded CD8+ clones. A large proportion of expanded lesional clones were detected persisting in scalp and blood during tofacitinib.

The source was CD4+ T cells sorted from blood, collected at week 4, from a patient treated with tofacitinib. The receptor was isolated from a human donor with alopecia areata. V gene TRBV7-2 combines with J gene TRBJ1-2; D possibly corresponds to TRBD1 (6 bases). For the CDR3, the DNA is TGTGCCAGCAGCAGCGGTGGGGGCGGCTACACCTTC. Protein: CASSSGGGGYTF.